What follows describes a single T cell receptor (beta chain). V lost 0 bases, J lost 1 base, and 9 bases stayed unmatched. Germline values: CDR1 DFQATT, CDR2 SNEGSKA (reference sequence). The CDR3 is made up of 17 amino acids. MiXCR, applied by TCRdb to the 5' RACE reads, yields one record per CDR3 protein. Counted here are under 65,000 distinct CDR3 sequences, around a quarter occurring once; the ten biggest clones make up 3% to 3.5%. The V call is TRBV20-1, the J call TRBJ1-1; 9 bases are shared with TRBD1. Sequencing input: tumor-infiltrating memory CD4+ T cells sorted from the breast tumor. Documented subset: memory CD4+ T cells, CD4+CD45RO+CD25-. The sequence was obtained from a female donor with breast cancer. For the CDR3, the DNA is TGCAGTGCTAGAGATGGGGAACAGGGGGCGGCGAACACTGAAGCTTTCTTT. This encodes CSARDGEQGAANTEAFF.